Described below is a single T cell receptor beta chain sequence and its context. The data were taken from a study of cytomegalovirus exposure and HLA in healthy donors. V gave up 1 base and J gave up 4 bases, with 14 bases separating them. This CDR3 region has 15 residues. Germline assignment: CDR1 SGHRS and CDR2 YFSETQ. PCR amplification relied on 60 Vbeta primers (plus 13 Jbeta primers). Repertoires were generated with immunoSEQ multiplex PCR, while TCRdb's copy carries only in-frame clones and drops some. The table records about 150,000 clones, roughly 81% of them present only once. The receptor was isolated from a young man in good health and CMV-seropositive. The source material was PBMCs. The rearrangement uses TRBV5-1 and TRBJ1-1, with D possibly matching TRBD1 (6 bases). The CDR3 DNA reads TGCGCCAGCAGCTTGACTCAAAGGGGGGGCACTGAAGCTTTCTTT. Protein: CASSLTQRGGTEAFF.